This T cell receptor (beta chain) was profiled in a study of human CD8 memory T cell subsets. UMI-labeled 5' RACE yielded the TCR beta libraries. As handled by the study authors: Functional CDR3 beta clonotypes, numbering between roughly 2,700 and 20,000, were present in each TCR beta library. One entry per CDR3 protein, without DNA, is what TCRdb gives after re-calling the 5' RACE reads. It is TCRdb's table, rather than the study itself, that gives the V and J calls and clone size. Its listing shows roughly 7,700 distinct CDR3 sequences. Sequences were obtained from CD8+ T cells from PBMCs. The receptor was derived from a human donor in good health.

The CDR3 protein is CASSSFELAGAKMGETQYF. This chain links TRBV5-6 with TRBJ2-5; the TRBD2 assignment by TCRdb is unverifiable without DNA. Germline CDR1 is SGHDT and CDR2 is YYEEEE. CDR3 length: 19 amino acids. Full variable domain (rest looked up from reference TRBV5-6 and TRBJ2-5): DAGVTQSPTHLIKTRGQQVTLRCSPKSGHDTVSWYQQALGQGPQFIFQYYEEEERQRGNFPDRFSGHQFPNYSSELNVNALLLGDSALYLCASSSFELAGAKMGETQYFGPGTRLLVL.